This TCR beta chain was profiled in a study of human T cells and chemical hapten exposure. This clonotype was counted only a few times. Time point: patch test 1, 2 weeks after DPC sensitization. Described treatment: therapeutic diphenylcyclopropenone sensitization with weekly scalp DPC. Blood draws came before every patch-test application. MiXCR, applied by TCRdb to the RACE reads, yields one record per CDR3 protein. The sample shows 300,000 to 400,000 distinct CDR3 sequences, around 7% of them seen only once. Trimming at V came to 1 base and at J to 2 bases, leaving 7 bases not matched to a gene. Germline V lookup: CDR1 DFQATT, CDR2 SNEGSKA (reference sequence). The CDR3 consists of 15 residues.

The source material was whole blood, sampled in connection with sensitization to the hapten diphenylcyclopropenone (DPC). The gene calls are TRBV20-1 and TRBJ1-2; 7 bases align to TRBD1. The receptor was derived from a woman aged 18-30 years with alopecia areata. Some clones in this sample may be carry-over from other donors' samples. CDR3 DNA: TGCAGTGCTAGAGTGGCCAGGGGGGTAAACTATGGCTACACCTTC. It specifies CSARVARGVNYGYTF.